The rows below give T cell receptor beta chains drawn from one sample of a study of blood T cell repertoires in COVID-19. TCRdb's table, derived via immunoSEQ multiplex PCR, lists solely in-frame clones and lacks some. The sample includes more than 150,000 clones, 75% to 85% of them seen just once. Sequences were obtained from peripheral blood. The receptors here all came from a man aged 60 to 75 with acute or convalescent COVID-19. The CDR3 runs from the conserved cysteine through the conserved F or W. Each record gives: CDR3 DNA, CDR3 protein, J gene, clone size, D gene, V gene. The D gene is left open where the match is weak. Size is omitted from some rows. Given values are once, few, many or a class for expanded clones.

TGCAGTGCTCCCTTTATCTATACGCAGTATTTT CSAPFIYTQYF TRBJ2-3 . . TRBV20-1
TGCGCCAGCAGCCCCGAGCCGGGGACACTCTCCTACGAGCAGTACTTC CASSPEPGTLSYEQYF TRBJ2-7 . . TRBV5-1
TGTGCCATCAGTGACGAGGGACTAGCGGGTTACAATGAGCAGTTCTTC CAISDEGLAGYNEQFF TRBJ2-1 . TRBD2 TRBV10-3
TGTGCCAGCAGCTCCCGACTAGCAGGTGAGCAGTTCTTC CASSSRLAGEQFF TRBJ2-1 . TRBD2 TRBV3-1/TRBV3-2
TGTGCCAGCAGAGGACTAGGTATCTACAATGAGCAGTTCTTC CASRGLGIYNEQFF TRBJ2-1 . TRBD2 TRBV9
TGTGCCAGCAGCTCCGGGACAGGGGGCGCCCGGGGATCACCCCTCCACTTT CASSSGTGGARGSPLHF TRBJ1-6 once TRBD1 TRBV5-5
TGCAGCGGCGGACAGGGTATTGAGCAGTTCTTC CSGGQGIEQFF TRBJ2-1 . TRBD1 TRBV29-1
TGTGCCAGCAGCATTAGTCTAGTCAAAGAGACCCAGTACTTC CASSISLVKETQYF TRBJ2-5 once . TRBV7-2
TGTGCCAGCAAGCGGACAGTCCAATTTAACACTGAAGCTTTCTTT CASKRTVQFNTEAFF TRBJ1-1 . . TRBV6-5
TGTGCCAGCAGCTCACAGCCTCGGGGTAAACCTAACTATGGCTACACCTTC CASSSQPRGKPNYGYTF TRBJ1-2 . . TRBV7-8
TGTGCCAGCAGTGGAGGTATGGCAGGGGGCGCAGATACGCAGTATTTT CASSGGMAGGADTQYF TRBJ2-3 many TRBD1 TRBV6-4
TGTGCCAGCAGCTTAGGTTCGGGGATTGGGGACACTGAAGCTTTCTTT CASSLGSGIGDTEAFF TRBJ1-1 . . TRBV7-2
TGCGCCAGCAGCCCGGATAGGGGCAGGGCCACCTATGGCTACACCTTC CASSPDRGRATYGYTF TRBJ1-2 . . TRBV4-3
TGCGCCAGCAGCCAAGACGAAGGGGGGGCGGGAAACACCATATATTTT CASSQDEGGAGNTIYF TRBJ1-3 . . TRBV4-1
TGTGCCTGGCACAGGGCCAGAGTTAACTATGGCTACACCTTC CAWHRARVNYGYTF TRBJ1-2 few . TRBV30
TGCGCCAGCACAGAGAGCGGCACAGATACGCAGTATTTT CASTESGTDTQYF TRBJ2-3 . . TRBV5-1
TGTGCCAGCTCACCACTCGCCGGGACAGGGCTCTCCACTGAAGCTTTCTTT CASSPLAGTGLSTEAFF TRBJ1-1 . TRBD1 TRBV18
TGTGCCAGCAGTGGAGGTTCCCTTAATAGCAATCAGCCCCAGCATTTT CASSGGSLNSNQPQHF TRBJ1-5 . . TRBV28
TGTGCCAGTAGGGGGAGGCCTAATGAAAAACTGTTTTTT CASRGRPNEKLFF TRBJ1-4 . . TRBV19
TGTGCCAGCTATAGCGGGAGCAACTCCTACGAGCAGTACTTC CASYSGSNSYEQYF TRBJ2-7 . TRBD2 TRBV6-5
TGTGCCAGCAGCTTCGGGACCGGGACAGGGGGCTACAATGAGCAGTTCTTC CASSFGTGTGGYNEQFF TRBJ2-1 . TRBD1 TRBV5-6
TGTGCCAGCAGTTTTTCCCTCCCAGGAGCGGGAGGTGGGAACCAAGAGACCCAGTACTTC CASSFSLPGAGGGNQETQYF TRBJ2-5 . TRBD2 TRBV28
TGTGCCAGCAGCCCCGACAGGAGTGAAGCTTTCTTT CASSPDRSEAFF TRBJ1-1 . . TRBV11-1
TGTGCCTGGAGTGGGGAGCCCTCTGGGGCCAACGTCCTGACTTTC CAWSGEPSGANVLTF TRBJ2-6 . . TRBV30
TGCAGCGTTGACAGGGGGTCCGGGCACGAGCAGTACTTC CSVDRGSGHEQYF TRBJ2-7 . TRBD1 TRBV29-1
TGTGCCAGCAGTTATTTAGGCGGGAGCTCCTACGAGCAGTACTTC CASSYLGGSSYEQYF TRBJ2-7 . TRBD2 TRBV6-2/TRBV6-3
TGTGCCAGCAGCCAACCGGGACAGAGAAACACCATATATTTT CASSQPGQRNTIYF TRBJ1-3 . TRBD1 TRBV5-4
TGTGCCACAAGCCCTAGCGGGGGGAAGAATGAGCAGTTCTTC CATSPSGGKNEQFF TRBJ2-1 . TRBD2 TRBV6-5
TGTGCCAGCAGCCACGCCTGGGGGGTGAACACCGGGGAGCTGTTTTTT CASSHAWGVNTGELFF TRBJ2-2 once . TRBV5-4
TGTGCCATCAGTGGACTAGCGGTTACCGGGGAGCTGTTTTTT CAISGLAVTGELFF TRBJ2-2 . TRBD2 TRBV10-3
TGTGCCATCAGGTTGGGCAGCCAAAATTCGGGCTACACCTTC CAIRLGSQNSGYTF TRBJ1-2 . . TRBV10-3
TGTGCCAGCAGCCAACCGGGACAGGATGGCTACACCTTC CASSQPGQDGYTF TRBJ1-2 . TRBD1 TRBV5-4
TGTGCCAGCAGCCTAGGAAGCGGGCCCCAGTACTTC CASSLGSGPQYF TRBJ2-5 . . TRBV7-3
TGTGCCAGCAGCTTGGTTAGGGGCGCAAGGGATACGCAGTATTTT CASSLVRGARDTQYF TRBJ2-3 . . TRBV5-4
TGTGCCAGTAGTCCTCTAGCGGGACCCGGCGGGAATGAGCAGTTCTTC CASSPLAGPGGNEQFF TRBJ2-1 . TRBD2 TRBV19
TGTGCCAGCAGCGTACAGGGTTTCGGTGAAGCTTTCTTT CASSVQGFGEAFF TRBJ1-1 . . TRBV6-5
TGTGCCAGCAGCCTAGAGTCCTCTGGAAACACCATATATTTT CASSLESSGNTIYF TRBJ1-3 . . TRBV2
TGTGCCAGCTCATCCAGGGATAGCAATCAGCCCCAGCATTTT CASSSRDSNQPQHF TRBJ1-5 . . TRBV18
TGTGCCAGCAGCCTGGGACAGGGCCCAAATGAAAAACTGTTTTTT CASSLGQGPNEKLFF TRBJ1-4 . TRBD1 TRBV4-2
TGTGCCTGGAGTGTAACGGTGAATGAAAAACTGTTTTTT CAWSVTVNEKLFF TRBJ1-4 once . TRBV30
TGTGCCAGCAGTTACTCTCGACAGGGCGGGAACTATGGCTACACCTTC CASSYSRQGGNYGYTF TRBJ1-2 . TRBD1 TRBV6-5
TGTGCCAGCAGCCCGAGCGGGGGGGTCAATGAGCAGTTCTTC CASSPSGGVNEQFF TRBJ2-1 . TRBD2 TRBV7-2
TGTGCCACCAGCATGCGCAGGGATGGTGAAGCTTTCTTT CATSMRRDGEAFF TRBJ1-1 few . TRBV15
TGTGCCAGCTCACCGGCGGATAACTATGGCTACACCTTC CASSPADNYGYTF TRBJ1-2 . . TRBV18
TGTGCTTCGTCGTTGGAGGGGTGGACTGAAGCTTTCTTT CASSLEGWTEAFF TRBJ1-1 . . TRBV7-3
TGTGCCAGCAGCCGGACAGGTTATAGCAATCAGCCCCAGCATTTT CASSRTGYSNQPQHF TRBJ1-5 once TRBD1 TRBV5-5
TGTGCCAGCAGTTATGGACTAGCGGCGCAGTATTTT CASSYGLAAQYF TRBJ2-3 . TRBD2 TRBV6-5
TGTGCCAGCAGCTTAGCGACGGGCGGGTACCTTATCACAGATACGCAGTATTTT CASSLATGGYLITDTQYF TRBJ2-3 . . TRBV7-2
TGCGCCAGCAGCTGGCGACAGGTCCTCCGGGGAAACTTCACAGATACGCAGTATTTT CASSWRQVLRGNFTDTQYF TRBJ2-3 . . TRBV5-1
TGCGCCAGCAGCTTGGGCCGACTAGTCGTAACGGAGACCCAGTACTTC CASSLGRLVVTETQYF TRBJ2-5 once . TRBV5-1
TGTGCCAGCAGGGGAACAGGGGGGAACACTGAAGCTTTCTTT CASRGTGGNTEAFF TRBJ1-1 . TRBD1 TRBV2
TGTGCCAGCAGTTACAGGGGCAACAATGAGCAGTTCTTC CASSYRGNNEQFF TRBJ2-1 . . TRBV6-2/TRBV6-3
TGTGCCAGCAGCTTAGGGCTAGCGGGGGGAAACATTCAGTACTTC CASSLGLAGGNIQYF TRBJ2-4 . TRBD2 TRBV7-9
TGTGCCAGCTCGAGGGACAGCCCAGATACGCAGTATTTT CASSRDSPDTQYF TRBJ2-3 . TRBD1 TRBV18